Shown below are 8 T cell receptor beta chains from a single sample sequenced in a study of control samples from healthy donors and cancer patients. Sequenced by immunoSEQ multiplex PCR; TCRdb stores in-frame clones only, minus some. The table lists some 120,000 clones, around 90% of them singletons, with about 2.6% in the top ten. The source material was blood. These receptors were obtained from a man between 18 and 35 years old in good health.

The chain combines TRBV5-6 with TRBJ1-1, with a tentative D call TRBD1 (6 bases). CDR1 is SGHDT and CDR2 is YYEEEE in the germline V gene. CDR3 length equals 18 residues. Deletions cut 1 base from V and 0 bases from J, with 19 bases between. Here the CDR3 DNA reads TGTGCCAGCAGCTTGAGTATCGGGACAAGCTTTATGAACACTGAAGCTTTCTTT. This sequence encodes CASSLSIGTSFMNTEAFF.

The chain employs TRBV28 and TRBJ2-1; D is perhaps TRBD2 (7 bases). V dropped 3 bases and J dropped 4 bases, with 16 bases sitting between them. Germline CDR1 is MDHEN and CDR2 is SYDVKM. CDR3 length equals 16 residues. The CDR3 protein is CASSFLSRGPYNEQFF. Written as DNA, the CDR3 is TGTGCCAGCAGTTTTCTCTCGCGGGGGCCATACAATGAGCAGTTCTTC.

This chain links TRBV3-1 (or the pseudogene TRBV3-2) with TRBJ2-3, with TRBD1 matching over 9 bases. Trimming took 6 bases from V and 5 from J; bases not matched to a gene: 3. Per germline, CDR1 LGHDT and CDR2 YNNKEL (reference sequence). The CDR3 spans 13 residues. This CDR3 reads CASSRTGEDTQYF. The CDR3 region has the DNA TGTGCCAGCAGTCGGACAGGGGAAGATACGCAGTATTTT.

The chain is built from TRBV7-2 and TRBJ2-6; the D gene is possibly TRBD1 (5 bases). The CDR3 length is 15 residues. V was pared by 5 bases and J by 2 bases, with 10 bases between. CDR1 and CDR2 (germline): SGHTA, FQGNSA. This chain's CDR3 is CASSATATGANVLTF. CDR3 coding DNA: TGTGCCAGCAGCGCGACAGCGACTGGGGCCAACGTCCTGACTTTC.

This chain links TRBV27 with TRBJ2-2; tentatively, D is TRBD1 (5 bases). Germline loops: CDR1 MNHEY, CDR2 SMNVEV (reference sequence). This CDR3 has 13 residues. V was shortened by 4 bases and J by 6 bases, with 9 bases between the two germline ends. This chain's CDR3 is CASSSQVAGELFF. The CDR3 DNA reads as TGTGCCAGCAGTTCACAGGTGGCCGGGGAGCTGTTTTTT.

The chain links TRBV5-1 to TRBJ2-2, with a possible D match to TRBD2 (6 bases). V lost 4 bases to trimming and J lost 5 bases, with 12 bases between them. CDR1 is SGHRS, CDR2 YFSETQ, per germline. The CDR3 totals 14 residues. Here the CDR3 DNA reads TGCGCCAGCAGCCCCAGCAGCGGGACCGGGGAGCTGTTTTTT. Translated, it gives CASSPSSGTGELFF.

The rearrangement joins TRBV3-1 (or the pseudogene TRBV3-2) to TRBJ2-3; no definite D call. The germline V gene has CDR1 LGHDT and CDR2 YNNKEL (reference sequence). With 1 base removed from V and 4 bases from J, the gap between germline ends came to 9 bases. The CDR3 contains 14 residues. The CDR3 loop is CASSQGLRADTQYF. The CDR3, as DNA: TGTGCCAGCAGCCAAGGACTCAGAGCAGATACGCAGTATTTT.

V and J are TRBV19 and TRBJ1-5, with D unresolved. Trimming pared 4 bases from V and 0 bases from J, leaving 10 bases between. The CDR3 contains 15 residues. Per germline, CDR1 LNHDA and CDR2 SQIVND (reference sequence). The CDR3 protein is CASSTGDYSNQPQHF. CDR3 nucleotides: TGTGCCAGTAGTACAGGAGATTATAGCAATCAGCCCCAGCATTTT.